This entry lists 10 T cell receptor beta chains sequenced from one sample in a study of siplizumab effects on memory and regulatory T cells. Repertoires were generated with immunoSEQ multiplex PCR, while TCRdb's copy carries only in-frame clones and drops some. This table has roughly 62,000 clones, around 79% appearing once. The sequenced sample was memory CD4+ T cells sorted from blood. All receptors come from a human donor in good health.

The genes are TRBV9 and TRBJ2-2; D call uncertain. CDR3 size: 12 residues. V lost 0 bases to trimming and J lost 6 bases, with 3 bases between them. Germline assignment: CDR1 SGDLS and CDR2 YYNGEE. CDR3 sequence: CASSVVAGELFF. In DNA, the CDR3 is TGTGCCAGCAGCGTAGTGGCCGGGGAGCTGTTTTTT.

The chain has TRBV7-6 and TRBJ2-7; 7 bases agree with TRBD1. Germline lookup yields CDR1 SGHVS and CDR2 FNYEAQ. The V and J ends lost 5 bases and 5 bases, in that order; junction bases with no gene match: 6. This CDR3 has 13 residues. CDR3 DNA sequence: TGTGCCAGCAGCATTAGACAGGGCAACGAGCAGTACTTC. This encodes CASSIRQGNEQYF.

As DNA, the CDR3 is TGCGCCAGCAGCTTGGACGGCAGGGCCACCGGGGAGCTGTTTTTT. This translates into CASSLDGRATGELFF. The chain links TRBV5-1 to TRBJ2-2, with a possible D match to TRBD1 (5 bases). V lost 0 bases and J lost 4, with 10 bases in between. The CDR3 is 15 amino acids. Germline CDR1 SGHRS, CDR2 YFSETQ.

The chain carries TRBV21-1 and TRBJ1-5. TRBV21-1 constitutes a pseudogene. This CDR3 comprises 14 residues. The CDR3 DNA reads TGTGCCAGCAGCAAAGCGATCTCCCTCCAGCCCCAGCATTTT. It codes for CASSKAISLQPQHF.

The CDR3 loop reads CASSSPREGETQYF. The CDR3 coding sequence is TGTGCCAGCAGCTCCCCGCGGGAGGGGGAGACCCAGTACTTC. The chain carries TRBV5-4 and TRBJ2-5, with TRBD2 matching over 9 bases. Germline V gene lookup returns CDR1 SGHNT and CDR2 YYREEE (reference sequence). V trimming: 3 bases; J trimming: 5 bases; junction bases outside the gene matches: 5. The CDR3 length is 14 residues.

This chain joins TRBV14 and TRBJ1-2; weak D call: TRBD1 (6 bases). This CDR3 is built from 15 residues. The V and J ends lost 1 base and 4 bases respectively, with 13 bases between them. CDR1 and CDR2 from the germline V gene are SGHDN and FVKESK. The CDR3: CASSQAPTGSYGYTF. The CDR3 coding sequence is TGTGCCAGCAGCCAAGCCCCGACAGGTTCCTATGGCTACACCTTC.

The genes are TRBV2 and TRBJ1-1; D remains unclear. The V gene's germline CDR1 is SNHLY and CDR2 FYNNEI. The CDR3 consists of 11 residues. The V and J ends lost 11 bases and 6 bases respectively, with 13 bases between them. In nucleotides, the CDR3 is TGTGCCGGAGGACTTCAGGCTGAAGCTTTCTTT. Translated, it gives CAGGLQAEAFF.

The chain links TRBV6-6 to TRBJ1-6; D is ambiguous. The CDR3 length is 14 residues. Germline CDR1 MNHNY, CDR2 SVGAGI (reference sequence). V was shortened by 6 bases and J by 7 bases, with 13 bases between the two germline ends. For the CDR3, the DNA is TGTGCCAGCAGCCCGATTAACCCGAATTCACCCCTCCACTTT. This gives the protein CASSPINPNSPLHF.

Of note for this clone: Within the sample, other DNA sequences also encode this same CDR3. The chain carries TRBV4-1 and TRBJ2-7; maybe TRBD2 (6 bases). This CDR3 has 14 residues. The V end lost 3 bases, the J end lost 5 bases, and 14 bases lay between the germline ends. Germline CDR1 and CDR2: MGHRA and YSYEKL. DNA of the CDR3: TGCGCCAGCAGCCAGTCGCGGGGTAGCGACGAGCAGTACTTC. This gives the protein CASSQSRGSDEQYF.

The chain combines TRBV7-2 with TRBJ1-4; D gene unclear. This CDR3 is 16 amino acids long. V was trimmed by 3 bases and J by 3 bases, leaving 14 bases between them. Per germline, CDR1 SGHTA and CDR2 FQGNSA. CDR3 region: CASSLESGRSNEKLFF. The DNA for the CDR3 is TGTGCCAGCAGCTTGGAATCGGGCCGTTCTAATGAAAAACTGTTTTTT.